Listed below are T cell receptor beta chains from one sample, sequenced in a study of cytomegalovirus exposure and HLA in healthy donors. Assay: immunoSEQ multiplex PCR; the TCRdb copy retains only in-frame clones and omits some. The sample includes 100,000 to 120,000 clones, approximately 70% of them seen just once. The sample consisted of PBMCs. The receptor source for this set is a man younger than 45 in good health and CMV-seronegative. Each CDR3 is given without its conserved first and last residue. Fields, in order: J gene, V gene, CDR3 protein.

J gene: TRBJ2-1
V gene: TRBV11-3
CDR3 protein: ASSFQGYEQF

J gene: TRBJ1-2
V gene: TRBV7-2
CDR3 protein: ASSLVGIPSPYGYT

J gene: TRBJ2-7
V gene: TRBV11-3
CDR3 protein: ASSPRGYTYEQY

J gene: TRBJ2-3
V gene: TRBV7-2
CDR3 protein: ASSTRQATDTQY

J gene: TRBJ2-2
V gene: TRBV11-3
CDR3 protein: ASSLPAGGQHTGELF

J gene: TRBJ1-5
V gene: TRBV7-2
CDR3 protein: ASSLQDSSNQPQH

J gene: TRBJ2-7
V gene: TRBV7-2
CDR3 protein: ASSLDPEAYEQY

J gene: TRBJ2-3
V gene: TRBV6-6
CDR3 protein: ASSSWADGDTQY

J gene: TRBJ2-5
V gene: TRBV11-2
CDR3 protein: ASSTPQGTSGSRSETQY

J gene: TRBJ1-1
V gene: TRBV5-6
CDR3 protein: ASSLRLKNSLNTEAF

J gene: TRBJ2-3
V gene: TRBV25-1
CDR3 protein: ASNPGSSGSTDTQY

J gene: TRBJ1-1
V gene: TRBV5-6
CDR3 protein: ASSRKLGEGNFENTEAF

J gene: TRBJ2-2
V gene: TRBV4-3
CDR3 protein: ASSPTVTGELF

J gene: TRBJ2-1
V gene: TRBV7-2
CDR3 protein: ASSDLASSYNEQF

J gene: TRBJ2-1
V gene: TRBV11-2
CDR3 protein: ASSFTSSRNEQF

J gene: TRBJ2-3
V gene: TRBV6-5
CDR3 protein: ASSYQGFRDTQY

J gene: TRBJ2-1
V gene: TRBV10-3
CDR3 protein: AITQTSGDFGEQF

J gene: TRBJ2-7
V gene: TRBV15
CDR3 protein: ATSRGGTGGLRHEQY